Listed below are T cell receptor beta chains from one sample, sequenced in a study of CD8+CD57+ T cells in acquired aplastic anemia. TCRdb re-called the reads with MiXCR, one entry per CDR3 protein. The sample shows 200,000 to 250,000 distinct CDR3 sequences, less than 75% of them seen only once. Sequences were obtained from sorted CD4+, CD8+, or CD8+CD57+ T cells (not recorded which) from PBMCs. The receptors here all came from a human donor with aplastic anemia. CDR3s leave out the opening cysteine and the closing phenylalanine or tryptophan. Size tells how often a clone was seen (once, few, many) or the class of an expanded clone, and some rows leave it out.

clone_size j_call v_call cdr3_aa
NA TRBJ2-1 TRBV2 ASKGQGTRHNEQF
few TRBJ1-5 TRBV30 AWSVGAGSNQPQH
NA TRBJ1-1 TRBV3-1 ASSQANGDHAF
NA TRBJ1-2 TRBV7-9 ASSSTDGTYGYT
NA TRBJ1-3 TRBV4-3 ASSQDGTGGNTIY
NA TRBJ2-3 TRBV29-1 SVEDPGTDTQY
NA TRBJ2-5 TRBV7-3 AGSTRGEETQY
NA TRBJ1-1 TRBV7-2 ASSFTENTEAF
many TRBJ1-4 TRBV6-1 ASRAGTGSVGEKLF
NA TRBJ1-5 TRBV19 ASSIYSGGQSNQPQH
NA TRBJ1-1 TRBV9 ASSPAILNTEAF
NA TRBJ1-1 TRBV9 ASSATSGGDF
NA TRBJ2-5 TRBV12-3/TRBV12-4 ASSRGQGTETQY
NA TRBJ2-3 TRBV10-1 ASSESKGTSTDTQY
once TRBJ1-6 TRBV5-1 ASSLIPRVAGGNSPLH
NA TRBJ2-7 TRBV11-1 ASSRDPLSYEQY
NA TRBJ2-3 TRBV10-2 ASSVTGGTDTQY
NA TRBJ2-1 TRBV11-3 ASSTAGTSLHNEQF
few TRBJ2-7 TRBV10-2 ASEGPGRGAYEQY
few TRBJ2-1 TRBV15 ATSSGTGGHNEQF
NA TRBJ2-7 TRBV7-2 ASSQTPRLAGIYEQY
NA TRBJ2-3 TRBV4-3 ASSQSPTSGGDTQY
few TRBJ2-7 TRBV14 ASSQEVGEQY
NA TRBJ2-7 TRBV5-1 ASSDARGLYEQY
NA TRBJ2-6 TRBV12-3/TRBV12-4 ASSLNSGANVLT
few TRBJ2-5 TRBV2 ATGTGGRETQY
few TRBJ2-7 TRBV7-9 ASSGGGRQGQQY
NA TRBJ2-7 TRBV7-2 ASRESLSYEQY
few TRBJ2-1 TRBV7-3 ASSLGQGSNEQF
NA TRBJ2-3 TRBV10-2 ASSESSYRADTQY
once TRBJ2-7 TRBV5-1 ASSLTTNYEQY
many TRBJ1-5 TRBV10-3 ATSPGQGVHGYSNQPQH
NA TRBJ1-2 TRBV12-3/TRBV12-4 ASSLRDRGNYGYT
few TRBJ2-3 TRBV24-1 ATSSIDTQY
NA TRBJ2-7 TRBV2 ASRGLAGAYEQY
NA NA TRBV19 ASSQPGSGETQY
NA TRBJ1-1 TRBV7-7 ASSCGTGYTEAF
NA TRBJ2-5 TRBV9 ASSVAFREETQY
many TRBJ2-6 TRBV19 ASSMYSGEANVLT
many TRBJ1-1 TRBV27 ASSARQMNTEAF
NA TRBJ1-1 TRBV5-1 ASSETGTGETEAF
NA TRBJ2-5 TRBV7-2 ASSSSPQGLVTQY
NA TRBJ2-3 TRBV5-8 ASSQVWRDTQY
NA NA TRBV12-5 ASGENEQF
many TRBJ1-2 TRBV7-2 ASSRTGAGGPGYT
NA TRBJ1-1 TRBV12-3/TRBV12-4 ASSSIGTGETEAF
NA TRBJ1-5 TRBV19 ASFSGSNQPQH
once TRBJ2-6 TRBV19 ASSIWGSGANVLT
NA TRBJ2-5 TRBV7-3 ASSLDYQETQY
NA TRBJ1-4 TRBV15 ATSSLVPGQGDEKLF
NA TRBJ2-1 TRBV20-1 SAGGIAGETYNEQF
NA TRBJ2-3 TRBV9 ASSASGGTDTQC
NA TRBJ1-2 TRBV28 ASCSGGGYGYT
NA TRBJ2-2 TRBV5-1 ASSLASGLNPGELF
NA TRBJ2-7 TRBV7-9 ASSLDEGVSYEQY
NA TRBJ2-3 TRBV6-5 ASSYGGEDTQY
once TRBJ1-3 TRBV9 ASSGPDGNSGNTIY
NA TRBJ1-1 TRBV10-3 AISEFTGGAQVGAF
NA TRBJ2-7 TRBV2 ASRQGGEQY